The source of this T cell receptor (beta chain) is a study of cytomegalovirus exposure and HLA in healthy donors. Looking at the study overall: Assignment to the Caucasian-associated ancestry cluster applied to around 82% of the 300 to 500 genotyped donors. Study-wide points: Reports indicate that TCR beta sequences accurately predicted the HLA-A and HLA-B alleles of most subjects.

A word on this clone: Its antigen is still unknown.

PCR primers comprised 60 Vbeta and 13 Jbeta primers. Method: immunoSEQ multiplex PCR; TCRdb's copy keeps in-frame clones and lacks some. In total, the table holds some 84,000 clones. The V gene lost 4 bases and the J gene lost 2 bases, with 19 bases spanning the gap. Germline V gene sequence: CDR1 SGDLS, CDR2 YYNGEE. The CDR3 spans 16 residues. The sequenced material came from PBMCs. This receptor was identified in a man aged 50 to 59 in good health and CMV-seronegative. The chain uses TRBV9 and TRBJ2-7; D perhaps matches TRBD1 (6 bases). The CDR3 nucleotides are TGTGCCAGCAGCCCACACCGCCGGACAGTAACCTACGAGCAGTACTTC. It encodes CASSPHRRTVTYEQYF.